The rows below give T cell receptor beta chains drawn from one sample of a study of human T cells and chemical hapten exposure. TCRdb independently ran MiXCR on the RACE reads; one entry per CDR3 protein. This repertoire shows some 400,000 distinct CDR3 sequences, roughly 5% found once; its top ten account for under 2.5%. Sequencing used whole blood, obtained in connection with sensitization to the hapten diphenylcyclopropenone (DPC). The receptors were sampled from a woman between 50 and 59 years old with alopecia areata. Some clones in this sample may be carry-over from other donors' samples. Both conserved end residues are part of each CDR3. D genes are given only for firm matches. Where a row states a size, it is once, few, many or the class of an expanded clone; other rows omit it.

CDR3 DNA: TGTGCCAGCAGCCAGGGGGCTAGTAATTCACCCCTCCACTTT; CDR3 protein: CASSQGASNSPLHF; D gene: NA; J gene: TRBJ1-6; clone size: many; V gene: TRBV4-2
CDR3 DNA: TGTGCCAGCAGTCCCCCCAGGGCCACCGGAGATGAAAAACTGTTTTTT; CDR3 protein: CASSPPRATGDEKLFF; D gene: NA; J gene: TRBJ1-4; clone size: many; V gene: TRBV12-3/TRBV12-4
CDR3 DNA: TGTGCCAGCAGTTACGGAGGAGCCCAGCATTTT; CDR3 protein: CASSYGGAQHF; D gene: NA; J gene: TRBJ1-5; clone size: NA; V gene: TRBV6-5
CDR3 DNA: TGCAGTGGGGGAGTGACTAGCGGGAGCGGTGAGCAGTTCTTC; CDR3 protein: CSGGVTSGSGEQFF; D gene: TRBD2; J gene: TRBJ2-1; clone size: many; V gene: TRBV29-1
CDR3 DNA: TGTGCCAGCCAACTAGCGGGGGACTTCACAGATACGCAGTATTTT; CDR3 protein: CASQLAGDFTDTQYF; D gene: TRBD2; J gene: TRBJ2-3; clone size: NA; V gene: TRBV2
CDR3 DNA: TGTGCCATCAGCCGACAGGGGAAAGATACGCAGTATTTT; CDR3 protein: CAISRQGKDTQYF; D gene: TRBD1; J gene: TRBJ2-3; clone size: many; V gene: TRBV10-3
CDR3 DNA: TGTGCCAGCAGCTCGGGGACAGCGCCTGAAAATCAGCCCCAGCATTTT; CDR3 protein: CASSSGTAPENQPQHF; D gene: TRBD1; J gene: TRBJ1-5; clone size: few; V gene: TRBV7-9
CDR3 DNA: TGTGCCAGCAGCACCAGCGGAACCGGGGAGCTGTTTTTT; CDR3 protein: CASSTSGTGELFF; D gene: NA; J gene: TRBJ2-2; clone size: few; V gene: TRBV6-1
CDR3 DNA: TGTGCCAGCAGTCCGTTGGGAGCGGGAGGGTTCTATACGCAGTATTTT; CDR3 protein: CASSPLGAGGFYTQYF; D gene: TRBD2; J gene: TRBJ2-3; clone size: many; V gene: TRBV6-5
CDR3 DNA: TGCGCCAGCAGCTCACAGGGACTTGAAGCTTTCTTT; CDR3 protein: CASSSQGLEAFF; D gene: NA; J gene: TRBJ1-1; clone size: many; V gene: TRBV5-1
CDR3 DNA: TGTGCCAGCAGTTTAGCGCCCCCTCATTCGGCTGAAGCTTTCTTT; CDR3 protein: CASSLAPPHSAEAFF; D gene: NA; J gene: TRBJ1-1; clone size: NA; V gene: TRBV12-3/TRBV12-4
CDR3 DNA: TGTGCCAGCAGCCGGAGGGGCAACACAGATACGCAGTATTTT; CDR3 protein: CASSRRGNTDTQYF; D gene: NA; J gene: TRBJ2-3; clone size: many; V gene: TRBV4-2
CDR3 DNA: TGTGCCAGCAGCAACAACTACAATGAGCAGTTCTTC; CDR3 protein: CASSNNYNEQFF; D gene: NA; J gene: TRBJ2-1; clone size: NA; V gene: TRBV12-3/TRBV12-4
CDR3 DNA: TGTGCCAGCAGCCGCGCCGGGGGTGGAAATCAGCCCCAGCATTTT; CDR3 protein: CASSRAGGGNQPQHF; D gene: NA; J gene: TRBJ1-5; clone size: many; V gene: TRBV3-1
CDR3 DNA: TGCGCCAGCAGCCAAGATAGGCGAGGGGGCTATCAGCCCCAGCATTTT; CDR3 protein: CASSQDRRGGYQPQHF; D gene: TRBD1; J gene: TRBJ1-5; clone size: many; V gene: TRBV4-1
CDR3 DNA: TGCAGCTGCGCTTGGGGGGGGGCCGGAGATACGCAGTATTTT; CDR3 protein: CSCAWGGAGDTQYF; D gene: NA; J gene: TRBJ2-3; clone size: NA; V gene: TRBV20-1
CDR3 DNA: TGTGCCAGCAGCGCCCGTGGGGGGGCTGGCACAGATACGCAGTATTTT; CDR3 protein: CASSARGGAGTDTQYF; D gene: NA; J gene: TRBJ2-3; clone size: many; V gene: TRBV9
CDR3 DNA: TGTGCCAGCACCACAGGGATGGGGACTGAAGCTTTCTTT; CDR3 protein: CASTTGMGTEAFF; D gene: NA; J gene: TRBJ1-1; clone size: many; V gene: TRBV27
CDR3 DNA: TGTGCCAGCATTGGCGGGAGCCCTAGCACAGATACGCAGTATTTT; CDR3 protein: CASIGGSPSTDTQYF; D gene: TRBD2; J gene: TRBJ2-3; clone size: few; V gene: TRBV2
CDR3 DNA: TGTGCCAGCAGTTACTCTGGCGGGACTTACTACAATGAGCAGTTCTTC; CDR3 protein: CASSYSGGTYYNEQFF; D gene: NA; J gene: TRBJ2-1; clone size: few; V gene: TRBV6-6
CDR3 DNA: TGTGCCAGCAGTTTTTTGGACACCGGGTCGAAGGACTATGGCTACACCTTC; CDR3 protein: CASSFLDTGSKDYGYTF; D gene: NA; J gene: TRBJ1-2; clone size: few; V gene: TRBV12-3/TRBV12-4
CDR3 DNA: TGTGCCAGCAGTTTATCACAGACAGGGAACGGTGAGCAGTTCTTC; CDR3 protein: CASSLSQTGNGEQFF; D gene: TRBD1; J gene: TRBJ2-1; clone size: many; V gene: TRBV12-3/TRBV12-4
CDR3 DNA: TGTGCCAGCAGCTTAGGAAAAGGGGCTATATATACGCAGTATTTT; CDR3 protein: CASSLGKGAIYTQYF; D gene: NA; J gene: TRBJ2-3; clone size: many; V gene: TRBV13
CDR3 DNA: TGCGCCAGCAGCTCCCCTTCGACTCTTACTAGCACAGATACGCAGTATTTT; CDR3 protein: CASSSPSTLTSTDTQYF; D gene: NA; J gene: TRBJ2-3; clone size: few; V gene: TRBV5-1
CDR3 DNA: TGTGCCAGCAGCCCCCCGGAGACAGATACGCAGTATTTT; CDR3 protein: CASSPPETDTQYF; D gene: NA; J gene: TRBJ2-3; clone size: many; V gene: TRBV7-3
CDR3 DNA: TGTGCCAGCAGTAAGACACAGAACACTGAAGCTTTCTTT; CDR3 protein: CASSKTQNTEAFF; D gene: NA; J gene: TRBJ1-1; clone size: NA; V gene: TRBV12-3/TRBV12-4
CDR3 DNA: TGTGCCAGCAGCTTGGGGGGAAACATTCAGTACTTC; CDR3 protein: CASSLGGNIQYF; D gene: NA; J gene: TRBJ2-4; clone size: many; V gene: TRBV11-2
CDR3 DNA: TGTGCCAGCAGCTTAGCGACGGATAATGAAAAACTGTTTTTT; CDR3 protein: CASSLATDNEKLFF; D gene: NA; J gene: TRBJ1-4; clone size: NA; V gene: TRBV7-6
CDR3 DNA: TGCGCCAGCAGCCATATATTAACCGAGGGCATTCAGTACTTC; CDR3 protein: CASSHILTEGIQYF; D gene: NA; J gene: TRBJ2-4; clone size: many; V gene: TRBV10-2
CDR3 DNA: TGTGCCAGCAGTCAGGGACTAGCGGGAGGAGGTGAGACCCAGTACTTC; CDR3 protein: CASSQGLAGGGETQYF; D gene: TRBD2; J gene: TRBJ2-5; clone size: few; V gene: TRBV27
CDR3 DNA: TGTGCCAGCAGTCCGGCACCACACACCGGGGAGCTGTTTTTT; CDR3 protein: CASSPAPHTGELFF; D gene: NA; J gene: TRBJ2-2; clone size: NA; V gene: TRBV5-4
CDR3 DNA: TGTGCCAGCAGTTTCCAGGGGAACACTGAAGCTTTCTTT; CDR3 protein: CASSFQGNTEAFF; D gene: NA; J gene: TRBJ1-1; clone size: many; V gene: TRBV27
CDR3 DNA: TGTGCCAGCAGCAGCCGGGACAGGGGGCGATCCTACGAGCAGTACTTC; CDR3 protein: CASSSRDRGRSYEQYF; D gene: TRBD1; J gene: TRBJ2-7; clone size: many; V gene: TRBV6-1
CDR3 DNA: TGCGCCAGCAGCTCCTTGGATGGGCGAGGGACCCAGTACTTC; CDR3 protein: CASSSLDGRGTQYF; D gene: NA; J gene: TRBJ2-5; clone size: NA; V gene: TRBV5-1
CDR3 DNA: TGTGCCAGCAGCTTAGGCTCAGGAAACATTCAGTACTTC; CDR3 protein: CASSLGSGNIQYF; D gene: NA; J gene: TRBJ2-4; clone size: many; V gene: TRBV7-9
CDR3 DNA: TGCAGTGCTAGAGATAGCGGTGAGGGGAACACTGAAGCTTTCTTT; CDR3 protein: CSARDSGEGNTEAFF; D gene: NA; J gene: TRBJ1-1; clone size: many; V gene: TRBV20-1
CDR3 DNA: TGTGCCAGCAGCCTTCCTGACCAAGAGACCCAGTACTTC; CDR3 protein: CASSLPDQETQYF; D gene: NA; J gene: TRBJ2-5; clone size: many; V gene: TRBV7-9
CDR3 DNA: TGTGCCTGGAGGGGACAGGGTTATTCACCCCTCCACTTT; CDR3 protein: CAWRGQGYSPLHF; D gene: TRBD1; J gene: TRBJ1-6; clone size: NA; V gene: TRBV30
CDR3 DNA: TGTGCCAGCAGTGAATCCAAGCTGAGTCTCAGACGGGCCCCGAACACTGAAGCTTTCTTT; CDR3 protein: CASSESKLSLRRAPNTEAFF; D gene: NA; J gene: TRBJ1-1; clone size: NA; V gene: TRBV25-1
CDR3 DNA: TGCAGCGTTGGACGGGGATACGAGACCCAGTACTTC; CDR3 protein: CSVGRGYETQYF; D gene: NA; J gene: TRBJ2-5; clone size: few; V gene: TRBV29-1
CDR3 DNA: TGTGCCAGCCGTAGCGCCATAAGAAATGAGCAGTTCTTC; CDR3 protein: CASRSAIRNEQFF; D gene: NA; J gene: TRBJ2-1; clone size: many; V gene: TRBV7-9
CDR3 DNA: TGTGCCAGCACTGGGGGGCTATTGAATGAGCAGTTCTTC; CDR3 protein: CASTGGLLNEQFF; D gene: NA; J gene: TRBJ2-1; clone size: many; V gene: TRBV12-3/TRBV12-4
CDR3 DNA: TGTGCCAGCAGCCAAGATGGTAAGGGGAGAGGCTCACCCCTCCACTTT; CDR3 protein: CASSQDGKGRGSPLHF; D gene: NA; J gene: TRBJ1-6; clone size: many; V gene: TRBV4-2
CDR3 DNA: TGTGCCAGCAGCTTAGAAGTATTCAGCAATCAGCCCCAGCATTTT; CDR3 protein: CASSLEVFSNQPQHF; D gene: NA; J gene: TRBJ1-5; clone size: NA; V gene: TRBV7-2
CDR3 DNA: TGTGCCAGCAGCTGGGACACGCGAACAGATACGCAGTATTTT; CDR3 protein: CASSWDTRTDTQYF; D gene: NA; J gene: TRBJ2-3; clone size: many; V gene: TRBV7-2
CDR3 DNA: TGTGCCAGCAGTCCACCCCGGGACGGATATTCACCCCTCCACTTT; CDR3 protein: CASSPPRDGYSPLHF; D gene: NA; J gene: TRBJ1-6; clone size: few; V gene: TRBV28
CDR3 DNA: TGTGCCAGCAGCAATCCGGGCCAGGGGGTCAGTGAGCAGTTCTTC; CDR3 protein: CASSNPGQGVSEQFF; D gene: TRBD1; J gene: TRBJ2-1; clone size: NA; V gene: TRBV27
CDR3 DNA: TGTGCCTGGGGTACAGGGGAAAGACAGCCCCAGCATTTT; CDR3 protein: CAWGTGERQPQHF; D gene: TRBD1; J gene: TRBJ1-5; clone size: NA; V gene: TRBV30